This TCR beta chain was identified in a study of T cell repertoires in cytomegalovirus infection. Looking at the study overall: Public signatures in TCR beta pointed to CMV infection and matching HLA type.

This clonotype was seen a few times. Its antigen is currently unknown. General study points: HLA-C-restricted, CMV-specific TCR beta clonotypes were dominant ex vivo. The study identified carriers of CMV plus the relevant HLA from cumulative public TCR beta family frequency.

TCRdb re-derived calls from the reads in MiXCR, one entry per CDR3 protein. The table has 300,000 to 400,000 distinct CDR3 sequences, 15% to 20% seen once; the top ten hold 8.5% to 10%. Germline values: CDR1 SNHLY, CDR2 FYNNEI. The CDR3 extends over 14 amino acids. With 7 bases removed from V and 1 base from J, the gap between germline ends came to 11 bases. The origin of this receptor is a human donor in good health (CMV status not recorded). Some clones in this sample may be carry-over from other donors' samples. J is TRBJ1-5 and V is TRBV2; unclear D gene. The sample taken for sequencing was PBMCs. The CDR3 bases are TGTGCCAGCAACCCGGGAACGAGCAATCAGCCCCAGCATTTT. Translated, it gives CASNPGTSNQPQHF.